This is a list of T cell receptor beta chains from one sample in a study of shared clonotypes between healthy human individuals. Assay: immunoSEQ multiplex PCR; the TCRdb copy retains only in-frame clones and omits some. The sample includes approximately 980,000 clones, around 80% of them seen just once. Sequenced sample: memory CD4+ T cells sorted from blood. The source is a man aged 18 to 29 in good health. Each CDR3 is given without its conserved first and last residue. A D gene is named only where the DNA matches it firmly.

cdr3_length d_call j_call v_call cdr3_aa
12 - TRBJ2-3 TRBV5-1 ASSLDSITDTQY
9 - TRBJ2-2 TRBV10-3 AISAGKELF
13 TRBD2 TRBJ2-2 TRBV10-3 ASRSSSGNTGELF
12 - TRBJ2-7 TRBV11-2 ASRYKDSAYEQY
11 - TRBJ1-4 TRBV28 ASTRGVGEKLF
12 - TRBJ2-3 TRBV30 AWSSTSGKNTQY
11 - TRBJ2-7 TRBV6-5 ASGRGLAYEQY
11 - TRBJ1-2 TRBV5-1 ASSLGDGAGYT
11 - TRBJ2-7 TRBV2 ASSEERYRGGG
12 TRBD1 TRBJ1-2 TRBV6-1 ASSEDRGTYGYT
11 TRBD1 TRBJ2-7 TRBV30 AGEESGGSEQY
11 - TRBJ2-7 TRBV5-4 ASSLGLVYEQY
14 TRBD2 TRBJ2-2 TRBV28 ASSPAGLVGTGELF
13 - TRBJ2-7 TRBV7-9 ASSLRHQYGGEQY
12 - TRBJ1-6 TRBV2 ASRSSSGNSPLH
12 - TRBJ1-3 TRBV6-5 ASSYTGREDTIY
12 TRBD2 TRBJ2-1 TRBV29-1 SVVGLVGYNEQF
10 - TRBJ2-3 TRBV2 ASRSSTDTQY
11 - TRBJ2-1 TRBV5-1 ASKPRHGDEQF
12 TRBD1 TRBJ1-6 TRBV6-1 ASSLGRGNSPLH
12 - TRBJ2-2 TRBV7-9 ASSLDGNTGELF